Described below is a single T cell receptor (beta chain) sequence and its context. These data originate in a study of CD8+CD57+ T cells in acquired aplastic anemia. Profiling of TCR beta VDJ combinations and CDR3 sequences used genomic DNA as template. TCRdb passed the reads through MiXCR, listing each CDR3 protein once. In the table there are approximately 200,000 distinct CDR3 sequences, roughly 50% of which are singletons. Those patients picked for sequencing had displayed CD8+CD57+ cell expansion on flow cytometry. With no exception, the patients had severe acquired aplastic anemia. Receipt of therapy had not occurred in any patient by the time of blood sampling. This receptor was identified in a human donor with aplastic anemia. The sample taken for sequencing was sorted CD4+, CD8+, or CD8+CD57+ T cells (not recorded which) from PBMCs.

CDR3 DNA: TGTGCCAGCAGCATGGGGACTAGTTACCACGAGCAGTACTTC. Its translation is CASSMGTSYHEQYF. The genes are TRBV7-9 and TRBJ2-7; 8 nucleotides align to TRBD2. The germline CDR1 and CDR2 sequences are SEHNR and FQNEAQ (reference sequence). The CDR3 contains 14 residues. The junction had 8 bases not matched to a gene; V was cut back by 5 bases and J by 5 bases.